This T cell receptor beta chain was retrieved from a study of response to subunit inactivated influenza vaccine. Many counts were recorded for this clonotype. TCRdb reprocessed the RT-PCR reads via MiXCR and lists one record per CDR3 protein. This table has some 550,000 distinct CDR3 sequences, around 25% appearing once. CDR3 length: 14 residues. The V end was cut by 6 bases, the J end by 4 bases, with 13 bases between. These data also featured in a second study, about T cells expressing NK-cell markers. As reported in that work: UMI-tagged 5'RACE template switching yielded the TCR beta cDNA. Each TCR beta repertoire originated in sorted T cells that were CD3+CD56+NKG2C+, CD3+CD56+NKG2C- or CD3+CD56-NKG2C+. Eight donors were sequenced, of whom seven were HCMV-seropositive, while the remaining one was HCMV-seronegative. Among CD8+ T cells from more than five donors, dominant NKG2C+ clonotypes accounted for about 1.0-7.0%. HCMV specificity of the expanded NKG2C+ T cell clones was not established.

This sample comprised CD4+ T cells sorted from PBMCs, obtained about 13 days after vaccination. The TCR comes from a man aged 45-65 years who received an inactivated influenza vaccine. The rearrangement links TRBV12-3 or TRBV12-4 to TRBJ2-1; a weak D match, TRBD1 (5 bases). The CDR3 DNA is TGTGCCAGCAGGCCCCTGACAGAATACAATGAGCAGTTCTTC. It translates to CASRPLTEYNEQFF.